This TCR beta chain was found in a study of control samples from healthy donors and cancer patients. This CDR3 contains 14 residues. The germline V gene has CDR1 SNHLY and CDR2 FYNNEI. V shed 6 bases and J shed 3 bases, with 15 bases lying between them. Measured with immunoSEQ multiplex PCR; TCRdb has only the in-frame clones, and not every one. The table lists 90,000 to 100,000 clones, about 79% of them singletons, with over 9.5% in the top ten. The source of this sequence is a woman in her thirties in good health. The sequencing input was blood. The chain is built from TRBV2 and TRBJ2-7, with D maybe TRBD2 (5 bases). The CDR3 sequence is CASRDLNGIYEQYF. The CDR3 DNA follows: TGTGCCAGCAGGGACCTTAACGGGATCTACGAGCAGTACTTC. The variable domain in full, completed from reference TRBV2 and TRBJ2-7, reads EPEVTQTPSHQVTQMGQEVILRCVPISNHLYFYWYRQILGQKVEFLVSFYNNEISEKSEIFDDQFSVERPDGSNFTLKIRSTKLEDSAMYFCASRDLNGIYEQYFGPGTRLTVT.